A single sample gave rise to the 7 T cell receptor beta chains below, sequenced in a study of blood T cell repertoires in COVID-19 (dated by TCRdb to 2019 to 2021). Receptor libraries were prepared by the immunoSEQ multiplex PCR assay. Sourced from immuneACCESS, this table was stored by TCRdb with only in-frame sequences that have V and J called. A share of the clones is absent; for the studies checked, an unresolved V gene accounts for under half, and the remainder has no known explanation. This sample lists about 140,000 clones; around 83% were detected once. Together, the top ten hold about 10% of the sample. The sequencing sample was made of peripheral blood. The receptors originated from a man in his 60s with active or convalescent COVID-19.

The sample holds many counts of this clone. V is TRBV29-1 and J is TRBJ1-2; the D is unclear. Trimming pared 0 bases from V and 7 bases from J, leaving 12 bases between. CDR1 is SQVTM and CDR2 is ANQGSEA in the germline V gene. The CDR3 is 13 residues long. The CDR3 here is CSVEELAQVGYTF. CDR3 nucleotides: TGCAGCGTTGAAGAGTTAGCGCAGGTTGGCTACACCTTC. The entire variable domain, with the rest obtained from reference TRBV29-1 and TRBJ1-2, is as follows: SAVISQKPSRDICQRGTSLTIQCQVDSQVTMMFWYRQQPGQSLTLIATANQGSEATYESGFVIDKFPISRPNLTFSTLTVSNMSPEDSSIYLCSVEELAQVGYTFGSGTRLTVV.

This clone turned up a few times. This CDR3 is CASSEGPQSYEQYF. The CDR3, as DNA: TGTGCCAGCAGTGAAGGCCCACAGTCCTACGAGCAGTACTTC. V gene TRBV6-1 combines with J gene TRBJ2-7; D uncertain. V lost 1 base, J lost 1 base, and 8 bases lay in between. CDR1 MNHNS and CDR2 SASEGT come from the germline V gene. The CDR3 extends over 14 amino acids.

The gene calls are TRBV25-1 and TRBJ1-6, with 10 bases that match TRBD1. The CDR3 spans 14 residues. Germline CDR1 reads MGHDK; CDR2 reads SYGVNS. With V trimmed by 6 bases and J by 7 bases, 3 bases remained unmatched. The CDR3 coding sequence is TGTGCCAGCAGAAGGACAGGGGGGAATTCACCCCTCCACTTT. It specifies CASRRTGGNSPLHF. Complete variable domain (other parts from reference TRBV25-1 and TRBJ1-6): EADIYQTPRYLVIGTGKKITLECSQTMGHDKMYWYQQDPGMELHLIHYSYGVNSTEKGDLSSESTVSRIRTEHFPLTLESARPSHTSQYLCASRRTGGNSPLHFGNGTRLTVT.

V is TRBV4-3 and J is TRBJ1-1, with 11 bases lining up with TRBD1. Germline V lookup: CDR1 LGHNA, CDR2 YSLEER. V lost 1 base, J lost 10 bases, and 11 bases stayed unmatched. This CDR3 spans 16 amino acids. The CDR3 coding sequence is TGCGCCAGCAGCCAAGCGTGGACAGGGGGCCCACGGGGAGCTTTCTTT. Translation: CASSQAWTGGPRGAFF.

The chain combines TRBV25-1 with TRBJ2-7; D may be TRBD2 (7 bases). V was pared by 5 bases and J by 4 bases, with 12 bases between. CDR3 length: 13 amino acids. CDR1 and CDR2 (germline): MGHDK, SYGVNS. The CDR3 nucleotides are TGTGCCAGCAGTCGGGGGGCACGGTACGAGCAGTACGTC. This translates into CASSRGARYEQYV.

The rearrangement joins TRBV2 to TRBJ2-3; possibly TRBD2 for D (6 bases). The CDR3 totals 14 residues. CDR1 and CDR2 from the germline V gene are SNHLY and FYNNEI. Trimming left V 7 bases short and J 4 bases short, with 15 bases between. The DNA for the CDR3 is TGTGCCAGCAACTCAGGACTACCCCCAGATACGCAGTATTTT. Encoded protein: CASNSGLPPDTQYF.

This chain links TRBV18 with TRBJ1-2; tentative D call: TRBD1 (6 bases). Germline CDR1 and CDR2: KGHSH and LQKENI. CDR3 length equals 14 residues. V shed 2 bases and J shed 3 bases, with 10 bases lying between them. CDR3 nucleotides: TGTGCCAGCTCACCAGCGGGGGCGGACTATGGCTACACCTTC. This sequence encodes CASSPAGADYGYTF.